This passage covers 7 T cell receptor beta chains from one sample sequenced in a study of blood T cells in healthy people across ages. Primed by a sample-barcoded 5' primer and a J-beta primer mix, a second PCR proceeded for roughly 7 to 11 cycles. One entry per CDR3 protein, called by TCRdb with MiXCR from the 5' RACE reads. Of fewer than 900,000 distinct CDR3 sequences detected, roughly 44% appear once; the ten largest clones hold roughly 20%. Specimen: blood. The receptor source for this set is a woman aged 60-75 years in good health.

This sequence joins TRBV29-1 and TRBJ1-1; no definite D call. CDR3 length: 12 residues. The V gene's germline CDR1 is SQVTM and CDR2 ANQGSEA. V lost 4 bases, J lost 2 bases, and 8 bases lay in between. The CDR3 is CSVVPLNTEAFF. CDR3 sequence (DNA): TGCAGCGTTGTCCCATTAAACACTGAAGCTTTCTTT.

This rearrangement joins TRBV7-2 to TRBJ1-6; 7 bases map to TRBD1. The length of the CDR3 is 19 residues. CDR1 is SGHTA, CDR2 FQGNSA, per germline. V shed 0 bases, J shed 0 bases, and the junction held 8 bases outside the gene matches. CDR3 loop: CASSLALGTASSYNSPLHF. Written as DNA, the CDR3 is TGTGCCAGCAGCTTAGCGCTAGGGACAGCTAGCTCCTATAATTCACCCCTCCACTTT.

The V call is TRBV6-2 or TRBV6-3, the J call TRBJ2-1, with D possibly being TRBD2 (6 bases). This CDR3 comprises 12 residues. Per the germline V gene, CDR1 is MNHEY and CDR2 is SVGEGT. V was shortened by 6 bases and J by 12 bases, with 15 bases between the two germline ends. CDR3 loop: CASRVERGGQFF. CDR3 DNA: TGTGCCAGCAGGGTTGAGAGGGGAGGGCAGTTCTTC.

The rearrangement links TRBV6-2 or TRBV6-3 to TRBJ2-3, with 11 bases aligning to TRBD2. The CDR3 loop spans 15 amino acids. Germline V gene sequence: CDR1 MNHEY, CDR2 SVGEGT. V trimming: 6 bases; J trimming: 2 bases; junction bases outside the gene matches: 4. The CDR3 is CASSLLAGDTDTQYF. CDR3 coding DNA: TGTGCCAGCAGCCTACTAGCGGGGGACACAGATACGCAGTATTTT.

V usage is TRBV20-1 and J usage is TRBJ2-7, with 8 bases fitting TRBD2. Germline CDR1 reads DFQATT; CDR2 reads SNEGSKA (reference sequence). This CDR3 has 15 residues. The junction had 12 bases not matched to a gene; V was cut back by 6 bases and J by 2 bases. The CDR3, as DNA: TGCAGTGCCCGCCGGGTAGCGGGGAATACCTACGAGCAGTACTTC. This translates into CSARRVAGNTYEQYF.

The chain uses TRBV20-1 and TRBJ1-6; D is uncertain. The V end was cut by 0 bases, the J end by 14 bases, with 8 bases between. The CDR3 covers 11 residues. Looked up from germline, CDR1 is DFQATT and CDR2 is SNEGSKA (reference sequence). The CDR3 nucleotides read TGCAGTGCTAGAGATCCCCCCGCCCTCCACTTT. Translating gives CSARDPPALHF.

The V call is TRBV28, the J call TRBJ2-5; D possibly uses TRBD1 or TRBD2 (6 bases each). V lost 6 bases and J 11 bases, leaving 25 bases between the germline ends. The CDR3 consists of 15 residues. Looked up from germline, CDR1 is MDHEN and CDR2 is SYDVKM. The CDR3 region has the DNA TGTGCCAGCAGCTCTGGTCTAGCCGCGGAGGGGGAGCAGTACTTC. Amino acid sequence: CASSSGLAAEGEQYF.